The clone carrying this T cell receptor (beta chain) is a singleton in its sample. Germline and junction disagree at one end, which may indicate a read error. The data originate from a study of low-dose radiotherapy and immunotherapy resistance in tumors. The wider study: Per fraction, Cohort 1 was given 0.5 Gy every 2 weeks, for a total of 6.5 Gy. The study administered intravenous cyclophosphamide at 200 mg/m2 every two weeks, one day ahead of radiation and immunotherapy.

TRAV- and TRBV-specific primers, spanning alpha and beta chains, primed first-strand cDNA. The authors ran about 18 PCR cycles to amplify TCRs with a constant-region primer and V-primer adapter. Each CDR3 protein is one row after TCRdb ran MiXCR on the reads. The table has fewer than 50,000 distinct CDR3 sequences, less than 30% seen once; the top ten hold 10%. Time point described: after trial treatment. Treatment: LDRT plus nivolumab, ipilimumab, low-dose cyclophosphamide and aspirin (RACIN trial). Donors received a regimen that comprised nivolumab, ipilimumab, aspirin, low-dose cyclophosphamide and low-dose radiotherapy. The starting material was PBMCs, obtained after low-dose radiotherapy plus immunotherapy. The clonotype comes from a male donor with prostate cancer.

CDR3 nucleotide sequence: TGTGCCAGCACCCCGGACAGGCCCCTACGCTTC. Amino acid sequence: CASTPDRPLRF. J is TRBJ1-2 and V is TRBV2; 7 bases match TRBD1. Germline V gives CDR1 SNHLY, CDR2 FYNNEI. The length of the CDR3 is 11 residues.